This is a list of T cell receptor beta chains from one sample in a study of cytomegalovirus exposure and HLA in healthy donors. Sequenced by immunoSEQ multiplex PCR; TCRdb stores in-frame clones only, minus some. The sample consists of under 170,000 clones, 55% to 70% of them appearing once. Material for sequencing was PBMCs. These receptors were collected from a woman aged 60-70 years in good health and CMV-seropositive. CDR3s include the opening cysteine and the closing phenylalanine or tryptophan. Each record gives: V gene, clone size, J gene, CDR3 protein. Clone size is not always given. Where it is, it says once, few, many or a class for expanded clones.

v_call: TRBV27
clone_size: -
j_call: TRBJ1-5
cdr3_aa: CASSFGGSSFFNQPQHF

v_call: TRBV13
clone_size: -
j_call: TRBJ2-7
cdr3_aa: CASSLLTSVSYEQYF

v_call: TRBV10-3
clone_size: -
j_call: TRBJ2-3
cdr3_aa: CAISGLVGSTDTQYF

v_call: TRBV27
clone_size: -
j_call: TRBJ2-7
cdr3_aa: CASSPRLASYEQYF

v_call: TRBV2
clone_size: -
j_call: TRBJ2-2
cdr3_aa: CASSDTGQKNTGELFF

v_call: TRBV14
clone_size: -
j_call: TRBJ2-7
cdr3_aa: CASSRTSYEQYF

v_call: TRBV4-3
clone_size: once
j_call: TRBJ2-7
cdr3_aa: CASSQGPGGPNEQYF

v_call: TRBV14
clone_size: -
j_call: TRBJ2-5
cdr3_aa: CASSQPSDRASETQYF

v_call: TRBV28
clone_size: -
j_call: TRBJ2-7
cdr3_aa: CASYDGQGGYEQYF

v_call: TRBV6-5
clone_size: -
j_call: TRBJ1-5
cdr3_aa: CASSYGTGQGQPQHF

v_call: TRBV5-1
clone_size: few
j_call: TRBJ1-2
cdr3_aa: CASSPSGTINYGYTF

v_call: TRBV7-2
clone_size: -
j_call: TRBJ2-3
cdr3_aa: CASSLVLREVFPDTQYF

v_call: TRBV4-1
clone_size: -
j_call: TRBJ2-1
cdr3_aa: CASSPAPGVHDEQFF

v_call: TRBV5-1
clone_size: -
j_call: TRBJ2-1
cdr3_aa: CASSSGTSGTYNEQFF

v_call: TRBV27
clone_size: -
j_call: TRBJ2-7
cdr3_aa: CASSTRQSYEQYF

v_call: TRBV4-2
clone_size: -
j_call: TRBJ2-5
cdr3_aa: CASSQDQLGGLAQYF

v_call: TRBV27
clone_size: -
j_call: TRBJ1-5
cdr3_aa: CASSLRAGGINQPQHF

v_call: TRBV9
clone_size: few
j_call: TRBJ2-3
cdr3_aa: CASSVALGQGRTTDTQYF

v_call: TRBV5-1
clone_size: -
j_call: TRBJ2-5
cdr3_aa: CASSFQGPLAVSMGTQYF

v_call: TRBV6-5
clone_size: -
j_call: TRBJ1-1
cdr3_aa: CASSTRRGNTEAFF

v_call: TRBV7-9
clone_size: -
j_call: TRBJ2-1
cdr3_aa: CASSLPGLAVYNEQFF

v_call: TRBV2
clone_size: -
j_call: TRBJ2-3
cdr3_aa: CASRPTRSFGTDTQYF

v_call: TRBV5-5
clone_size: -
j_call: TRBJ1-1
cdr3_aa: CASSLGGGQGSEAFF

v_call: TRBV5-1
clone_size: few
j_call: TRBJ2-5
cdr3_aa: CASSFGVRGQETQYF

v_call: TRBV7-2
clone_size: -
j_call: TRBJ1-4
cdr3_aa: CASSLRVGTGSEKLFF

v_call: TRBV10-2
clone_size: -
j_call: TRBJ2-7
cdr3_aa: CASSKGIQGVYEQYF

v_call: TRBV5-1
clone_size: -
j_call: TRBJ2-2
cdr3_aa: CASSRTGGDTGELFF

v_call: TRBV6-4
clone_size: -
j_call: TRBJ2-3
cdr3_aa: CASSQGTSANTQYF

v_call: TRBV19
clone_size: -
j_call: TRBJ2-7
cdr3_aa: CASSQTSGSYEQYF

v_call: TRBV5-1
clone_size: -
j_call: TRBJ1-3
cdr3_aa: CASSSSDSGNTIYF

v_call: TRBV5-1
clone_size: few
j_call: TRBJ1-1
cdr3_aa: CASSQTGLGTEAFF

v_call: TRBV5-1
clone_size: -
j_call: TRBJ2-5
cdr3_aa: CASSLSGGSQETQYF

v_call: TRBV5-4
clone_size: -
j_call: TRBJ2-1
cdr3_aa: CASSEDSYGNEQFF

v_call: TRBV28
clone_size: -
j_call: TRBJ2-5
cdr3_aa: CASSLSGGGETQYF

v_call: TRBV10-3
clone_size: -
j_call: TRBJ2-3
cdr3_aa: CAIRSGTGTTDTQYF

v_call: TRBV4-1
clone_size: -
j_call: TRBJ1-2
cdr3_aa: CASSPGQGFNYGHTF

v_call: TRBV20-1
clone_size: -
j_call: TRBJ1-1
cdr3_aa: CSARQDTEAFF

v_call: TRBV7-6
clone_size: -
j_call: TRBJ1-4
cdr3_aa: CASSLIRGSEKLFF

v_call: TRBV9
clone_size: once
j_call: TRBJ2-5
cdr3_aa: CASSTRLAGGETQYF

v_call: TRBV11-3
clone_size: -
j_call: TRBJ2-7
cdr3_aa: CASSRRHSPAGEQYF

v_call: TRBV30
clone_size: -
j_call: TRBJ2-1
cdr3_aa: CAWSGLTSYNEQFF

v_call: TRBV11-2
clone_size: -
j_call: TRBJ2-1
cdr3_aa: CASSPGTTYNEQFF

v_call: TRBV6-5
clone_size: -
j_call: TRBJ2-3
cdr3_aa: CASSYGGGTSTDTQYF

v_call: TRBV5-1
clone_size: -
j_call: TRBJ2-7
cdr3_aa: CASSTDYGYPYEQYF

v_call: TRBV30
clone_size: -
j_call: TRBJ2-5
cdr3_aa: CAWGQGHNQETQYF

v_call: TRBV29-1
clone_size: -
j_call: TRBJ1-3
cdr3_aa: CSVESVTGNTIYF

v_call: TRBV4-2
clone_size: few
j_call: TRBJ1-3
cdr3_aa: CASRETGSSGNTIYF

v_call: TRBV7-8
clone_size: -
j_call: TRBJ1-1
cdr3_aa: CASSRLSDSATEAFF

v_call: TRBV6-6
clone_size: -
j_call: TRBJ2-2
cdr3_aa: CASSYSRVANTGELFF

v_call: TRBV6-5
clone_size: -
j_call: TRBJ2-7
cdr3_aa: CASRHDSYEQYF

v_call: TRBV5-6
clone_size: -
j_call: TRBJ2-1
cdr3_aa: CASSKGARGNEQFF

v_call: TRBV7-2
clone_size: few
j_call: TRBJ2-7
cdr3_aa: CASSFAPGAVYEQYF

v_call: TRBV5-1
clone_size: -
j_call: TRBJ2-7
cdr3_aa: CASSPLAGGDYEQYF

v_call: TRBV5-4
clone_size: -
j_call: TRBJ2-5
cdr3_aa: CASSSGQGGRQETQYF

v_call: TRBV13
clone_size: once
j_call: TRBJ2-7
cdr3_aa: CASSGGLAGYEQYF

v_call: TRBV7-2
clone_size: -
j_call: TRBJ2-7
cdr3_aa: CASSPRQGRYEQYF

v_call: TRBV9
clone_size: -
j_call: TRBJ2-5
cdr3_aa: CASSVGQSVAGGVETQYF